Detailed here is one TCR beta chain. The target antigen is unknown. The data belong to a study of cytomegalovirus exposure and HLA in healthy donors. Background on the study: A preliminary data release comprised around 85 million unique TCRs obtained from HLA-typed donors.

Study results and caveats: Cytomegalovirus-associated status was assigned to 164 TCR beta chains.

The CDR3 covers 16 residues. Trimming at V came to 4 bases and at J to 4 bases, leaving 7 bases not matched to a gene. Germline CDR1 is LGHNA and CDR2 is YNFKEQ. The PCR had 60 Vbeta and 13 Jbeta primers. Measured with immunoSEQ multiplex PCR; TCRdb has only the in-frame clones, and not every one. The top ten hold 13% of the sample, which has roughly 120,000 clones, more than 75% seen once. The sequence was obtained from an older woman in good health and CMV-seropositive. Sequencing was done on a sample of PBMCs. This chain connects TRBV4-2 to TRBJ1-1; 12 positions agree with TRBD1. CDR3 nucleotides: TGTGCCAGCAGCCCGAGCCCGGGACAGGGGGCCACTGAAGCTTTCTTT. Protein: CASSPSPGQGATEAFF.